These T cell receptor beta chains were read from a single sample in a study of T cells in Graves' hyperthyroidism and ophthalmopathy. TCRdb reprocessed the multiplex PCR reads with MiXCR, giving one entry per CDR3 protein. This sample has 300,000 to 350,000 distinct CDR3 sequences; about 15% occur once, and the top ten carry roughly 24%. Sequenced: blood. The receptors shown here come from a woman aged 25 to 45 with Graves' hyperthyroidism. Each CDR3 is given with its conserved first and last residue. The D gene is left open where the match is weak. Part of the rows lack a size; the others show once, few, many or a class for expanded clones.

J: TRBJ1-5
size: -
V: TRBV20-1
D: -
CDR3: CSATTTRGSNQPQHF
DNA: TGCAGTGCTACTACAACCCGGGGATCAAATCAGCCCCAGCATTTT

J: TRBJ2-2
size: many
V: TRBV10-3
D: TRBD2
CDR3: CAISVLQGSGKSGELFF
DNA: TGTGCCATCAGTGTTTTGCAGGGTAGCGGGAAGAGCGGGGAGCTGTTTTTT

J: TRBJ2-5
size: once
V: TRBV20-1
D: -
CDR3: CSARDQSGKETQYF
DNA: TGCAGTGCTAGAGATCAAAGCGGAAAGGAGACCCAGTACTTC

J: TRBJ1-1
size: many
V: TRBV7-2
D: -
CDR3: CASSRPEGKAFF
DNA: TGTGCCAGCAGCCGCCCCGAGGGAAAAGCTTTCTTT

J: TRBJ1-3
size: -
V: TRBV6-1
D: -
CDR3: CASRPTSGNTIYF
DNA: TGTGCCAGCAGACCCACATCTGGAAACACCATATATTTT

J: TRBJ2-7
size: many
V: TRBV2
D: -
CDR3: CASKGHPAPYEQYF
DNA: TGTGCCAGCAAAGGCCACCCGGCACCTTACGAGCAGTACTTC

J: TRBJ2-2
size: many
V: TRBV9
D: TRBD2
CDR3: CASSVAGGNTGELFF
DNA: TGTGCCAGCAGCGTAGCGGGAGGCAACACCGGGGAGCTGTTTTTT

J: TRBJ1-1
size: many
V: TRBV2
D: -
CDR3: CASSAAANTEAFF
DNA: TGTGCCAGCAGTGCGGCCGCGAACACTGAAGCTTTCTTT

J: TRBJ2-5
size: -
V: TRBV20-1
D: TRBD1
CDR3: CSAPKGAKETQYF
DNA: TGCAGTGCACCTAAGGGGGCGAAAGAGACCCAGTACTTC

J: TRBJ1-1
size: -
V: TRBV7-9
D: -
CDR3: CASSRNTEASF
DNA: TGTGCCAGCAGCCGAAACACTGAAGCTTCCTTT

J: TRBJ2-3
size: many
V: TRBV28
D: -
CDR3: CASSLFSATLTDTQYF
DNA: TGTGCCAGCAGTTTATTCTCGGCGACTCTCACAGATACGCAGTATTTT

J: TRBJ2-3
size: many
V: TRBV12-3/TRBV12-4
D: TRBD2
CDR3: CASSLAGGTTDTQYF
DNA: TGTGCCAGCAGTCTAGCGGGAGGGACCACAGATACGCAGTATTTT

J: TRBJ1-1
size: many
V: TRBV11-2
D: -
CDR3: CASSLVMGARGTEAFF
DNA: TGTGCCAGCAGCTTAGTGATGGGGGCGCGGGGCACTGAAGCTTTCTTT

J: TRBJ1-5
size: -
V: TRBV20-1
D: -
CDR3: CSARETGRNQPQHF
DNA: TGCAGTGCTAGAGAAACAGGCAGAAATCAGCCCCAGCATTTT

J: TRBJ2-1
size: -
V: TRBV7-2
D: TRBD1
CDR3: CASSYTGESYEQFF
DNA: TGTGCCAGCAGCTATACAGGGGAGTCCTACGAGCAGTTCTTC

J: TRBJ2-3
size: many
V: TRBV20-1
D: -
CDR3: CSATHPGGDTQYF
DNA: TGCAGTGCTACCCACCCCGGGGGAGATACGCAGTATTTT

J: TRBJ2-2
size: many
V: TRBV7-2
D: TRBD2
CDR3: CASSSGLAGAGELFF
DNA: TGTGCCAGCAGCTCCGGACTAGCGGGTGCCGGGGAGCTGTTTTTT

J: TRBJ2-4
size: many
V: TRBV12-3/TRBV12-4
D: TRBD1
CDR3: CASTLDRGEDIQYF
DNA: TGTGCCAGCACCCTAGACAGGGGAGAAGACATTCAGTACTTC

J: TRBJ2-5
size: many
V: TRBV27
D: TRBD2
CDR3: CASSLWGGETQYF
DNA: TGTGCCAGCAGCTTATGGGGGGGGGAGACCCAGTACTTC

J: TRBJ2-1
size: few
V: TRBV20-1
D: TRBD2
CDR3: CSARDSTSVSNEQFF
DNA: TGCAGTGCTAGAGATTCTACTAGCGTAAGCAATGAGCAGTTCTTC

J: TRBJ1-6
size: many
V: TRBV27
D: TRBD1
CDR3: CASRPTGEGSPLHF
DNA: TGTGCCAGCAGGCCAACAGGGGAGGGTTCACCCCTCCACTTT

J: TRBJ1-1
size: -
V: TRBV19
D: -
CDR3: CASSTLGGPAFF
DNA: TGTGCCAGTAGTACACTCGGAGGGCCGGCTTTCTTT

J: TRBJ2-1
size: many
V: TRBV19
D: TRBD2
CDR3: CASSRLTSVPRNEQFF
DNA: TGTGCCAGTAGTAGGCTTACTAGCGTCCCCCGCAATGAGCAGTTCTTC

J: TRBJ2-3
size: many
V: TRBV12-3/TRBV12-4
D: TRBD2
CDR3: CASALGTSRDTQYF
DNA: TGTGCCAGCGCCCTGGGGACTAGCCGAGATACGCAGTATTTT

J: TRBJ1-2
size: many
V: TRBV6-1
D: -
CDR3: CASSRAGIGRTYGYTF
DNA: TGTGCCAGCAGCCGGGCGGGGATTGGGAGGACCTATGGCTACACCTTC

J: TRBJ2-7
size: many
V: TRBV11-2
D: TRBD2
CDR3: CASSSGLAVSSYEQYF
DNA: TGTGCCAGCAGCTCTGGACTAGCTGTAAGCTCCTACGAGCAGTACTTC

J: TRBJ2-7
size: -
V: TRBV29-1
D: TRBD2
CDR3: CSVVYGLAGSSYEQYF
DNA: TGCAGCGTCGTTTACGGACTAGCGGGTAGCTCCTACGAGCAGTACTTC

J: TRBJ2-7
size: many
V: TRBV28
D: -
CDR3: CASSLWGLQGRTYEQYF
DNA: TGTGCCAGCAGTTTATGGGGCCTACAGGGACGTACCTACGAGCAGTACTTC

J: TRBJ1-2
size: many
V: TRBV30
D: -
CDR3: CAWRISGVRSDGYTF
DNA: TGTGCCTGGAGGATCTCGGGGGTACGGAGCGATGGCTACACCTTC

J: TRBJ2-1
size: many
V: TRBV28
D: -
CDR3: CASHESVREQFF
DNA: TGTGCCAGCCACGAATCGGTCCGTGAGCAGTTCTTC

J: TRBJ2-4
size: few
V: TRBV30
D: -
CDR3: CAWSMGIRGNIQYF
DNA: TGTGCCTGGAGTATGGGGATCCGCGGCAACATTCAGTACTTC

J: TRBJ2-1
size: many
V: TRBV12-3/TRBV12-4
D: TRBD2
CDR3: CASSSPLAGIGAYNEQFF
DNA: TGTGCCAGCAGTTCCCCGTTAGCGGGTATTGGGGCCTACAATGAGCAGTTCTTC

J: TRBJ2-1
size: many
V: TRBV28
D: TRBD2
CDR3: CASSLWPLFLPGGVRNEQFF
DNA: TGTGCCAGCAGTTTATGGCCCCTATTTCTACCGGGAGGGGTACGTAATGAGCAGTTCTTC